The entry below gives a single T cell receptor beta chain sequence along with its context. TCRdb redid the calling of the 5' RACE reads with MiXCR, one entry per CDR3 protein. The sample lists 8,500 to 13,000 distinct CDR3 sequences; around 9.4% were seen once. The record originates from a study of spatial heterogeneity in lung cancer. Turning to the study itself: A consistent excess of beta-chain over alpha-chain sequences was detected.

The sample's time point: sample taken at primary tumor resection. Without sorting, whole RNA was sequenced from tumor, nontumor lung or frozen PBMC. The donors comprised about 69 untreated early-stage non-small cell lung cancer patients. With 4 bases clipped from V and 0 bases from J, the junction kept 8 bases outside the gene matches. Germline CDR1 is SGHRS and CDR2 is YFSETQ. The CDR3 consists of 16 residues. This rearrangement joins TRBV5-1 to TRBJ2-7, with TRBD1 matching 9 bases. Specimen: PBMCs, collected at surgery. The receptor comes from a male donor with early-stage non-small cell lung cancer. The CDR3 reads CASSPRTGELSYEQYF. In DNA, the CDR3 is TGCGCCAGCAGCCCTCGGACAGGGGAACTCTCCTACGAGCAGTACTTC.